This entry describes one TCR beta chain. The data derive from a study of T cells expressing NK-cell markers. TCRdb reanalyzed the 5' RACE reads and collapses them to one entry per CDR3 protein, without DNA. The sample includes about 540,000 distinct CDR3 sequences. The CDR3 totals 15 residues. From germline, CDR1 is SEHNR and CDR2 FQNEAQ (reference sequence). The chain carries TRBV7-9 and TRBJ2-1; TCRdb names TRBD1, which stays unverified in the absence of DNA. The sample comprised blood T cells: a sorted CD56 or NKG2C T cell subset, CD4+ or CD8+ T cells, or bulk PBMC T cells (not recorded which). The origin of this receptor is a man younger than 35 in good health. The CDR3 is CASSLAGRVFNEQFF.